This T cell receptor (beta chain) was recorded in a study of Ad26.COV2.S vaccination and SARS-CoV-2 variants. Germline loops: CDR1 MRHNA, CDR2 SNTAGT. This CDR3 comprises 13 residues. Trimming cost V 3 bases and J 6 bases, with 11 bases left between them. Produced via immunoSEQ multiplex PCR; TCRdb's table is partial and in-frame only. The table includes approximately 340,000 clones, about 91% detected once. Concerning this clone: No antigen is known for it.

Overall study results and limits: Vaccinees and placebo recipients showed similar non-spike TCR breadth.

The sequence was obtained from a human donor who had recovered from COVID-19. The rearrangement uses TRBV6-4 and TRBJ1-2; D is unresolved. This material consisted of peripheral blood, taken after recovery from COVID-19. In nucleotides, the CDR3 is TGTGCCAGCAGTGAAGGAGACGGAGATGGCTACACCTTC. Protein sequence: CASSEGDGDGYTF.